This T cell receptor (beta chain) was captured by sequencing in a study of T cells after yellow fever vaccination. Whole-study findings and limits: The booster response re-showed most primary clones: approximately 95% CD4, approximately 90% CD8.

There are many counts of this clonotype. The length of the CDR3 is 16 residues. J lost 3 bases, V lost 4 bases, and 11 bases had no gene match. Universal primer sites and UMIs were introduced during 5'RACE template-switching synthesis of TCR cDNA. Each CDR3 protein is one row after TCRdb ran MiXCR on the 5' RACE reads. The data contain about 45,000 distinct CDR3 sequences, roughly 7% of them seen just once; the ten biggest clones take up around 16%. This TCR was sampled from a man aged 30-40 years who received the YFV17D yellow fever vaccine. This chain joins TRBV12-3 or TRBV12-4 and TRBJ2-7; 8 nucleotides agree with TRBD1. Sequencing used CD8+ T cells not binding an NS4B(214-222) dextramer, sorted from PBMCs, obtained 45 days after the yellow fever booster vaccination. The CDR3 loop is CASSSLTGTGGYEQYF. Here the CDR3 DNA reads TGTGCCAGCAGTTCCCTCACCGGGACAGGCGGCTACGAGCAGTACTTC.